Following are 21 T cell receptor beta chains from one sample sequenced in a study of blood T cell repertoires in COVID-19. Here immunoSEQ multiplex PCR was the method, and the copy in TCRdb shows in-frame clones only, minus some. The sample records about 150,000 clones, 88% being singletons. The sample comprised peripheral blood. These receptors came from a human donor with COVID-19, enrolled during active disease. The donor label of this sample is uncertain.

The gene calls are TRBV2 and TRBJ2-5; weak D call: TRBD1 (6 bases). Per germline, CDR1 SNHLY and CDR2 FYNNEI. The germline V and J ends were trimmed by 6 bases and 0 bases, with 14 bases remaining between them. The CDR3 has 15 residues. The CDR3 region has the DNA TGTGCCAGCAGCCACGGACAGTTCGACCAAGAGACCCAGTACTTC. Its translation is CASSHGQFDQETQYF.

The rearrangement joins TRBV5-4 to TRBJ1-3, with TRBD1 matching over 7 bases. The CDR3 is made up of 14 amino acids. Germline V gives CDR1 SGHNT, CDR2 YYREEE (reference sequence). The V segment lost 0 bases and the J segment 6 bases; nucleotides outside the gene matches: 3. DNA for the CDR3: TGTGCCAGCAGCTTGGGCAGGGGGGAAAACACCATATATTTT. Residues: CASSLGRGENTIYF. Based on the CDR3 plus reference TRBV5-4 and TRBJ1-3, the full variable domain is ETGVTQSPTHLIKTRGQQVTLRCSSQSGHNTVSWYQQALGQGPQFIFQYYREEENGRGNFPPRFSGLQFPNYSSELNVNALELDDSALYLCASSLGRGENTIYFGEGSWLTVV.

The chain employs TRBV9 and TRBJ2-3; 8 bases align to TRBD2. This CDR3 comprises 16 residues. Trimming took 0 bases from V and 3 from J; bases not matched to a gene: 6. CDR1 is SGDLS and CDR2 is YYNGEE in the germline V gene. CDR3 sequence: CASSVAAGGKTDTQYF. In DNA form, the CDR3 reads TGTGCCAGCAGCGTAGCTGCGGGGGGTAAGACAGATACGCAGTATTTT.

This clone was seen a single time. The V call is TRBV11-3, the J call TRBJ2-7; the match to TRBD1 covers 8 bases. Trimming cost V 7 bases and J 6 bases; bases outside gene matches: 11. The CDR3 is 14 amino acids. CDR1 is SGHNT, CDR2 YENEEA, per germline. The CDR3 DNA reads as TGTGCCAGCACCAAGCAGGGGGCCCGGGGCGAGCAGTACTTC. Protein product: CASTKQGARGEQYF. The full variable domain, completed using reference TRBV11-3 and TRBJ2-7, is EAGVVQSPRYKIIEKKQPVAFWCNPISGHNTLYWYLQNLGQGPELLIRYENEEAVDDSQLPKDRFSAERLKGVDSTLKIQPAELGDSAVYLCASTKQGARGEQYFGPGTRLTVT.

This clone showed up many times. The CDR3 sequence: CASSPDRRLEAFF. The CDR3 DNA follows: TGTGCCAGCAGTCCCGACAGGAGACTAGAAGCTTTCTTT. The chain recombines TRBV11-2 with TRBJ1-1; weak D call: TRBD1 (6 bases). Looked up from germline, CDR1 is SGHAT and CDR2 is FQNNGV. This CDR3 has 13 residues. Trimming stripped 6 bases from V and 8 bases from J, with 16 bases between.

The chain couples TRBV7-6 to TRBJ2-3, with 12 nucleotides matching TRBD2. Germline-derived CDR1 and CDR2 are SGHVS and FNYEAQ. Unmatched junction bases numbered 6, after V lost 5 bases and J lost 3 bases. The CDR3 length is 16 residues. The chain's CDR3 is CASSPSTSGGTDTQYF. For the CDR3, the DNA is TGTGCCAGCAGCCCATCGACTAGCGGGGGTACAGATACGCAGTATTTT.

This chain links TRBV5-4 with TRBJ1-1, with D unclear. This CDR3 is 14 amino acids long. V lost 1 base and J 0 bases, leaving 7 bases between the germline ends. The germline gives CDR1 SGHNT, CDR2 YYREEE (reference sequence). CDR3 coding DNA: TGTGCCAGCAGCTTGACACCACTGAACACTGAAGCTTTCTTT. Translating gives CASSLTPLNTEAFF.

This chain links TRBV7-9 with TRBJ1-4; D may be TRBD1 (5 bases). CDR1 and CDR2 from the germline V gene are SEHNR and FQNEAQ (reference sequence). Trimming cost V 4 bases and J 7 bases, with 19 bases left between them. There are 16 residues in the CDR3. Here the CDR3 reads CASSSKNTAGGEKLFF. The CDR3 bases are TGTGCCAGCAGCTCCAAAAACACCGCGGGGGGTGAAAAACTGTTTTTT.

The J gene is TRBJ1-5, the V gene TRBV7-9; the match to TRBD1 covers 9 bases. J was trimmed by 1 base and V by 5 bases; bases with no gene match: 3. CDR1 and CDR2 from the germline V gene are SEHNR and FQNEAQ (reference sequence). The CDR3 is 15 residues long. The CDR3 is CASSTGTGSNQPQHF. The CDR3 coding sequence is TGTGCCAGCAGCACCGGGACAGGGAGCAATCAGCCCCAGCATTTT. The whole variable domain, filled in from reference TRBV7-9 and TRBJ1-5, reads DTGVSQNPRHKITKRGQNVTFRCDPISEHNRLYWYRQTLGQGPEFLTYFQNEAQLEKSRLLSDRFSAERPKGSFSTLEIQRTEQGDSAMYLCASSTGTGSNQPQHFGDGTRLSIL.

The chain joins TRBV4-1 to TRBJ1-3; D unclear. V was trimmed by 4 bases and J by 0 bases, leaving 10 bases between them. Germline assignment: CDR1 MGHRA and CDR2 YSYEKL. The CDR3 totals 15 residues. The CDR3 reads CASSLGSSSGNTIYF. Written as DNA, the CDR3 is TGCGCCAGCAGCCTTGGCTCATCCTCTGGAAACACCATATATTTT.

The CDR3 spells CASSGLAGVKNEQFF. CDR3 in DNA: TGTGCCAGCAGTGGCCTAGCGGGAGTTAAGAATGAGCAGTTCTTC. V gene TRBV25-1 combines with J gene TRBJ2-1, with TRBD2 matching over 10 bases. Unmatched junction bases numbered 7, after V lost 4 bases and J lost 7 bases. CDR3 length: 15 amino acids. CDR1 is MGHDK and CDR2 is SYGVNS in the germline V gene. Drawing the rest from reference TRBV25-1 and TRBJ2-1, the complete variable domain is EADIYQTPRYLVIGTGKKITLECSQTMGHDKMYWYQQDPGMELHLIHYSYGVNSTEKGDLSSESTVSRIRTEHFPLTLESARPSHTSQYLCASSGLAGVKNEQFFGPGTRLTVL.

The V and J genes are TRBV7-9 and TRBJ1-2, with D unclear. The V gene's germline CDR1 is SEHNR and CDR2 FQNEAQ (reference sequence). Trimming pared 0 bases from V and 4 bases from J, leaving 12 bases between. The CDR3 is 15 amino acids. This CDR3 is CASSLAGGSGYGYTF. CDR3 in DNA: TGTGCCAGCAGCTTAGCAGGAGGGTCTGGCTATGGCTACACCTTC.

This chain links TRBV6-1 with TRBJ2-7; 7 bases map to TRBD1. Trimming at V came to 2 bases and at J to 7 bases, leaving 8 bases not matched to a gene. CDR1 MNHNS and CDR2 SASEGT come from the germline V gene. The CDR3 loop spans 14 amino acids. The CDR3 is CASSEQTGVLEQYF. Here the CDR3 DNA reads TGTGCCAGCAGTGAACAAACAGGGGTTTTGGAGCAGTACTTC.

This clone appeared a single time. The chain links TRBV2 to TRBJ1-4, with D possibly TRBD1 on 5 matching bases. Trimming left V 4 bases short and J 1 base short, with 7 bases between. Germline V CDR1 and CDR2: SNHLY, FYNNEI. This CDR3 has 14 residues. CDR3 nucleotide sequence: TGTGCCAGCAGTGGGAGGGGAACTAATGAAAAACTGTTTTTT. It is translated as CASSGRGTNEKLFF.

V and J are TRBV7-9 and TRBJ1-1, with D unresolved. The V gene's germline CDR1 is SEHNR and CDR2 FQNEAQ (reference sequence). V was pared by 3 bases and J by 3 bases, with 14 bases between. The length of the CDR3 is 15 residues. The CDR3 here is CASSLRGAGDTEAFF. The CDR3 coding sequence is TGTGCCAGCAGCTTGCGTGGAGCCGGAGACACTGAAGCTTTCTTT.

The chain uses TRBV9 and TRBJ2-7; no reliable D call. Between the trimmed V and J ends, which lost 0 bases and 1 base, there was a span of 11 bases. Germline V gives CDR1 SGDLS, CDR2 YYNGEE. This CDR3 spans 15 amino acids. The CDR3 is CASSVDPGNSYEQYF. The CDR3 nucleotides read TGTGCCAGCAGCGTAGATCCAGGAAATTCCTACGAGCAGTACTTC.

The chain combines TRBV30 with TRBJ2-7; TRBD1 matches 9 bases. With 2 bases clipped from V and 4 bases from J, the junction kept 6 bases outside the gene matches. Germline CDR1 GTSNPN, CDR2 SVGIG (reference sequence). The CDR3 is made up of 14 amino acids. CDR3 region: CAWSFGQGRYEQYF. The CDR3 coding sequence is TGTGCCTGGAGTTTCGGACAGGGGAGGTACGAGCAGTACTTC. Together with reference TRBV30 and TRBJ2-7, the CDR3 gives the full variable domain: SQTIHQWPATLVQPVGSPLSLECTVEGTSNPNLYWYRQAAGRGLQLLFYSVGIGQISSEVPQNLSASRPQDRQFILSSKKLLLSDSGFYLCAWSFGQGRYEQYFGPGTRLTVT.

The chain employs TRBV27 and TRBJ1-4, with D possibly TRBD1 on 6 matching bases. Germline V lookup: CDR1 MNHEY, CDR2 SMNVEV (reference sequence). V lost 5 bases and J lost 7, with 14 bases in between. The CDR3 has 14 residues. The CDR3 sequence is CASSPGHGIEKLFF. As DNA, the CDR3 is TGTGCCAGCAGTCCGGGACACGGGATTGAAAAACTGTTTTTT.

The chain combines TRBV29-1 with TRBJ1-2; TRBD1 aligns across 8 bases. Germline CDR1 reads SQVTM; CDR2 reads ANQGSEA. The CDR3 is 15 residues long. V shed 1 base, J shed 8 bases, and the junction held 12 bases outside the gene matches. The CDR3 DNA is TGCAGCGTTGAAGTAGGGGCAGGGGGCGTGGAGGGCTACACCTTC. Translated: CSVEVGAGGVEGYTF.

This sequence joins TRBV27 and TRBJ2-7, with a possible D match to TRBD1 (5 bases). The ends were cut back, 4 bases at V and 2 bases at J, with 15 bases in the middle. Germline lookup yields CDR1 MNHEY and CDR2 SMNVEV (reference sequence). CDR3 length equals 15 residues. The CDR3 is CASSSQGFYAYEQYF. CDR3 nucleotide sequence: TGTGCCAGCAGTTCTCAGGGATTTTACGCCTACGAGCAGTACTTC.

The CDR3 DNA is TGTGCCAGCAGCTTAGAGAGGGGGCGTACTGAAGCTTTCTTT. This sequence encodes CASSLERGRTEAFF. The V call is TRBV7-2, the J call TRBJ1-1; 7 bases are a match to TRBD1. This CDR3 is built from 14 residues. CDR1 and CDR2 from the germline V gene are SGHTA and FQGNSA. Germline trimming cut 1 base from V and 5 bases from J; bases unmatched to any gene: 4.